This T cell receptor (beta chain) stems from a study of identical twins (dated by TCRdb to the mid-2010s). In terms of the full investigation: TCR alpha and beta repertoires from monozygotic twins, unrelated adults of various ages and cord blood were deep-sequenced to test whether fetal clonotypes persist. Replicate twin experiments were performed at different times using different library preparation protocols to rule out contamination.

Every donor in the study was a healthy Caucasian. Three pairs of female monozygotic twins, all aged 18 to 29 years, were included in the twin cohort. Peripheral blood mononuclear cells were used as the source from which RNA for TCR libraries was isolated. Comment on this clonotype: It has no known antigen specificity. Per-nucleotide qualities are absent, and no much larger clonotype sits a single base away.

The protocol used for the library was 5' RACE. The sample was run on an Illumina HiSeq 2000. Template switching introduced a universal primer binding site; the final cDNA contained a unique molecular identifier, enabling accurate counting of TCR cDNA molecules. First-strand cDNA for TCR alpha and beta chains was synthesized from specific primers in the conserved constant-segment region. Each cDNA library was double barcoded, with a SMART-Mk sample barcode plus Illumina barcodes, to control for contamination. TruSeq adapter sequences and Illumina sample barcodes were added in two successive PCR steps. The Illumina HiSeq platform was used with custom primers to sequence TCR alpha and beta cDNA libraries. In the authors' own workflow: MiGEC processed the raw reads to extract unique molecular identifiers, while MiXCR was used to determine the CDR3 positions. For each individual, recombination models were inferred using an EM algorithm with the repgenHMM and IGoR tools. Shared clonotype analysis was performed with the tcR package in R, normalizing sharing by the product of cloneset sizes. To study raw recombination free of thymic and clonal selection effects, out-of-frame nonproductive sequences were analyzed. TCRdb reprocessed the public reads (quality trimming at Q25 with fastp, clone calling with MiXCR) and kept in-frame beta chains. Rows with one shared CDR3 protein collapse into an entry with the most common genes and DNA. It is TCRdb's table, rather than the study itself, that gives the V and J calls and clone size. This sample has 750,000 to 950,000 distinct CDR3 sequences in its table, and about 12% of those were observed once. In total, the top ten clones hold 1.5% to 2% of the sample.

The paper's findings and limits, for the study overall: Fewer insertions were carried by abundant cord blood beta clonotypes, a similar but weaker trend appeared in young adult naive repertoires, and no such trend appeared in memory repertoires. Because the same donors could not be followed over many years, conclusions were based on cross-sectional statistical analysis. In beta out-of-frame sequences, excess twin sharing was weaker, because having fewer shared sequences lowered the signal-to-noise ratio. Zero-insertion analyses could be partly confounded by invariant T cells such as MAIT and iNKT, though diverse VJ usage argued against such confounding for most clonotypes. Compared with coincidental sharing between unrelated individuals, out-of-frame TCR alpha sequences shared between twins had an excess of sequences with low generation probability. In monozygotic twins, out-of-frame TCR alpha sharing was systematically underestimated by recombination models, although the models agreed with sharing between unrelated individuals.

The CDR3 sequence holds 15 residues, the cysteine and phenylalanine included. CDR3 DNA is the only sequence kept; it has 45 bases, read in frame from the first base. In the germline V gene, CDR1 corresponds to ENHRY and CDR2 to SYGVKD. At the junction V is shortened by 0 bases and J by 2 bases; bases outside the gene matches: 3. In addition, the sample was reused for a study of yellow fever vaccine responses in identical twins. Reported in the second study: According to the authors, the vaccine-induced T cell response in identical twins seemed to be partly convergent and partly specific to each individual. The study precisely tracked vaccine-responding T cell clones in identical twins.

The clonotype comes from a young woman in good health. The sequenced sample was PBMCs. Recombination linked TRBV10-3 to TRBJ2-5; the junction holds 7 bases that match TRBD1. The nucleotides read TGTGCCATCAGTGAGTCGGGACAGATTCAAGAGACCCAGTACTTC. Its protein is CAISESGQIQETQYF.